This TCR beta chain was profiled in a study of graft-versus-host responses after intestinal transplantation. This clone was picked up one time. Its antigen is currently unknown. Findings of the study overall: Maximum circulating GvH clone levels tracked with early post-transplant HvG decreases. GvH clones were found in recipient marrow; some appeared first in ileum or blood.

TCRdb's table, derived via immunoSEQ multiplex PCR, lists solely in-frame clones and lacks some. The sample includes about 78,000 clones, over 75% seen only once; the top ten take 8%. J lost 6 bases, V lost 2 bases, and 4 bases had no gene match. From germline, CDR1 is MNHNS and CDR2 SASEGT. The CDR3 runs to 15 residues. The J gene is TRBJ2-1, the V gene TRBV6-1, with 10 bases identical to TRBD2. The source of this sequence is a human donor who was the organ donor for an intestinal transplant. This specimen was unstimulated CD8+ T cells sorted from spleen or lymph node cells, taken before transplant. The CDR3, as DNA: TGTGCCAGCAGTGAAACAGCGGGGGGGCGCAATGAGCAGTTCTTC. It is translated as CASSETAGGRNEQFF.